A selection of T cell receptor beta chains follows, all from one sample in a study of identical twins. Each CDR3 protein is one row after TCRdb ran MiXCR on the 5' RACE reads. The sample consists of approximately 890,000 distinct CDR3 sequences, over 9% of them appearing once. These same records also appear under a second study, on yellow fever vaccine responses in identical twins.

The sequencing sample was made of PBMCs. These receptors all come from a young woman in good health. The CDR3 runs from the conserved cysteine through the conserved F or W. Fields, in order: J gene, V gene, CDR3 protein.

j_gene: TRBJ1-1
v_gene: TRBV7-9
CDR3aa: CASTSQIMNTEAFF

j_gene: TRBJ2-3
v_gene: TRBV7-9
CDR3aa: CASSLRTGALPDTQYF

j_gene: TRBJ2-2
v_gene: TRBV13
CDR3aa: CASSLPSRTYRVQSGELFF

j_gene: TRBJ2-3
v_gene: TRBV5-4
CDR3aa: CASSYNFPGLAVTDTQYF

j_gene: TRBJ2-5
v_gene: TRBV28
CDR3aa: CASSWRPGAQYF

j_gene: TRBJ2-2
v_gene: TRBV18
CDR3aa: CASSQTVDRNTGELFF

j_gene: TRBJ2-7
v_gene: TRBV5-1
CDR3aa: CASSLGGLASLHLGEQYF

j_gene: TRBJ2-1
v_gene: TRBV4-1
CDR3aa: CASSHAPELAGYGDEQFF

j_gene: TRBJ2-1
v_gene: TRBV24-1
CDR3aa: CATSALAGGYNEQFF

j_gene: TRBJ2-1
v_gene: TRBV10-1
CDR3aa: CASSESGLPNNEQFF

j_gene: TRBJ2-5
v_gene: TRBV7-6
CDR3aa: CASSPTRASQETQYF

j_gene: TRBJ1-2
v_gene: TRBV5-1
CDR3aa: CASSLDKVGDGYTF

j_gene: TRBJ2-4
v_gene: TRBV3-1
CDR3aa: CASSSRDVNIQYF

j_gene: TRBJ2-1
v_gene: TRBV11-3
CDR3aa: CASSDRDYSYNEQFF

j_gene: TRBJ2-2
v_gene: TRBV11-2
CDR3aa: CASSLLAGHTGELFF

j_gene: TRBJ1-1
v_gene: TRBV14
CDR3aa: CASSQDLGTEAFF

j_gene: TRBJ2-2
v_gene: TRBV7-2
CDR3aa: CASRRSPIGELFF

j_gene: TRBJ2-5
v_gene: TRBV7-9
CDR3aa: CASSPHPGQLQETQYF

j_gene: TRBJ2-3
v_gene: TRBV12-3/TRBV12-4
CDR3aa: CASSLDMDTQYF

j_gene: TRBJ2-4
v_gene: TRBV5-1
CDR3aa: CASSSGDSGIQYF

j_gene: TRBJ2-3
v_gene: TRBV3-1
CDR3aa: CASSQEREIDTQYF

j_gene: TRBJ2-2
v_gene: TRBV6-6
CDR3aa: CASSRASTGELFF

j_gene: TRBJ2-1
v_gene: TRBV18
CDR3aa: CASSRTSGVSSYNEQFF

j_gene: TRBJ1-1
v_gene: TRBV29-1
CDR3aa: CSVSRGTANTEAFF

j_gene: TRBJ1-3
v_gene: TRBV2
CDR3aa: CASRDGVGNTIYF

j_gene: TRBJ2-2
v_gene: TRBV5-1
CDR3aa: CASSLSRDFFGELFF

j_gene: TRBJ1-1
v_gene: TRBV20-1
CDR3aa: CSAAPQGRKAFF

j_gene: TRBJ1-2
v_gene: TRBV19
CDR3aa: CASTAGPNYGYTF

j_gene: TRBJ1-1
v_gene: TRBV7-9
CDR3aa: CASLGVDMNTEAFF

j_gene: TRBJ1-1
v_gene: TRBV20-1
CDR3aa: CSEGLSDTEAFF

j_gene: TRBJ1-5
v_gene: TRBV28
CDR3aa: CASSSPSPGNQPQHF

j_gene: TRBJ1-2
v_gene: TRBV7-9
CDR3aa: CASSFPPGGNYGYTF

j_gene: TRBJ2-2
v_gene: TRBV11-2
CDR3aa: CASSLVFRPSTGELFF

j_gene: TRBJ1-6
v_gene: TRBV20-1
CDR3aa: CSANDGGDSPLHF

j_gene: TRBJ2-3
v_gene: TRBV15
CDR3aa: CATRTDRTGGVTDTQYF

j_gene: TRBJ2-5
v_gene: TRBV20-1
CDR3aa: CSTGGRAQETQYF

j_gene: TRBJ1-6
v_gene: TRBV5-1
CDR3aa: CASSTTARQGVRHNSPLHF

j_gene: TRBJ1-6
v_gene: TRBV10-3
CDR3aa: CAISDGTENNSPLHF

j_gene: TRBJ2-5
v_gene: TRBV12-3/TRBV12-4
CDR3aa: CASSFFLTGGDVTQYF

j_gene: TRBJ2-3
v_gene: TRBV4-1
CDR3aa: CASSQDHSGRAGTDTQYF

j_gene: TRBJ2-7
v_gene: TRBV28
CDR3aa: CASSLEVSYEQYF

j_gene: TRBJ2-3
v_gene: TRBV4-1
CDR3aa: CASSQETGGADTQYF

j_gene: TRBJ2-5
v_gene: TRBV4-1
CDR3aa: CASSQAPGTETQYF

j_gene: TRBJ2-6
v_gene: TRBV15
CDR3aa: CATSRDRTVTGANVLTF

j_gene: TRBJ2-7
v_gene: TRBV12-3/TRBV12-4
CDR3aa: CASSSGHGQYF

j_gene: TRBJ1-1
v_gene: TRBV5-1
CDR3aa: CASSPLQGNTEAFF

j_gene: TRBJ2-3
v_gene: TRBV6-1
CDR3aa: CASSRRPNIFSTDTQYF

j_gene: TRBJ2-3
v_gene: TRBV12-3/TRBV12-4
CDR3aa: CASSFGYTQYF

j_gene: TRBJ1-6
v_gene: TRBV20-1
CDR3aa: CSAETQGPPNSPLHF

j_gene: TRBJ2-3
v_gene: TRBV12-3/TRBV12-4
CDR3aa: CASTGPGFLDTQYF

j_gene: TRBJ1-5
v_gene: TRBV10-3
CDR3aa: CAISEGGVGNQPQHF

j_gene: TRBJ2-5
v_gene: TRBV5-4
CDR3aa: CASSLAASGQETQYF

j_gene: TRBJ1-2
v_gene: TRBV10-2
CDR3aa: CASSGYRSRDGYTF

j_gene: TRBJ2-5
v_gene: TRBV10-2
CDR3aa: CASSEKQGFGTQYF

j_gene: TRBJ2-3
v_gene: TRBV15
CDR3aa: CATGPTASGRLDTQYF

j_gene: TRBJ1-1
v_gene: TRBV7-9
CDR3aa: CASSLGDLAAGAFF

j_gene: TRBJ2-3
v_gene: TRBV5-6
CDR3aa: CASSLRAGVGIDTQYF